The 11 T cell receptor beta chains given below trace back to one sample, sequenced in a study of blood T cell repertoires in COVID-19. Clones were sequenced by immunoSEQ multiplex PCR, and TCRdb holds only the in-frame ones, with some missing. The data show roughly 41,000 clones, 87% seen once. The sequencing input was peripheral blood. These receptors originate from a man between 60 and 75 years old with acute or convalescent COVID-19.

The chain couples TRBV3-1 (or the pseudogene TRBV3-2) to TRBJ1-2; weak D call: TRBD1 (6 bases). CDR1 is LGHDT, CDR2 YNNKEL, per germline (reference sequence). The length of the CDR3 is 13 residues. Trimming left V 4 bases short and J 3 bases short, with 9 bases between. CDR3 DNA sequence: TGTGCCAGCAGCCCCTCAGGGGACTATGGCTACACCTTC. This codes for CASSPSGDYGYTF.

This sequence joins TRBV12-5 and TRBJ1-1; D may be TRBD1 (5 bases). Per germline, CDR1 LGHNT and CDR2 FRNRAP. This CDR3 region has 13 residues. With 4 bases removed from V and 4 bases from J, the gap between germline ends came to 10 bases. As DNA, the CDR3 is TGTGCTAGTGGTTGGGGGGGGTCCACTGAAGCTTTCTTT. It codes for CASGWGGSTEAFF.

This sequence joins TRBV5-4 and TRBJ2-3; D is unclear. The CDR3 extends over 14 amino acids. The germline CDR1 and CDR2 sequences are SGHNT and YYREEE (reference sequence). Trimming took off 4 bases at V and 0 bases at J, with 9 bases between the two ends. The CDR3 coding sequence is TGTGCCAGCAGCCCCGGTCGTAGCACAGATACGCAGTATTTT. This gives the protein CASSPGRSTDTQYF.

This chain connects TRBV19 to TRBJ1-2, with 8 bases fitting TRBD1. This CDR3 has 14 residues. Germline V gene data show CDR1 as LNHDA and CDR2 as SQIVND (reference sequence). Trimming took 10 bases from V and 5 from J; bases not matched to a gene: 12. The CDR3 spells CATQTTGALYGYTF. CDR3 in DNA: TGTGCCACCCAGACGACAGGGGCACTTTATGGCTACACCTTC.

This rearrangement joins TRBV18 to TRBJ2-7, with D perhaps TRBD2 (6 bases). CDR1 KGHSH and CDR2 LQKENI come from the germline V gene. This CDR3 spans 15 amino acids. V lost 0 bases to trimming and J lost 4 bases, with 13 bases between them. The CDR3 DNA is TGTGCCAGCTCACCACCGGGCGGGGCAGGATACGAGCAGTACTTC. Translated, it gives CASSPPGGAGYEQYF. The full variable domain, completed using reference TRBV18 and TRBJ2-7, is NAGVMQNPRHLVRRRGQEARLRCSPMKGHSHVYWYRQLPEEGLKFMVYLQKENIIDESGMPKERFSAEFPKEGPSILRIQQVVRGDSAAYFCASSPPGGAGYEQYFGPGTRLTVT.

CDR3 in amino acids: CASSLGSYNEQFF. The DNA for the CDR3 is TGTGCCAGCAGTTTAGGCAGCTACAATGAGCAGTTCTTC. The chain uses TRBV27 and TRBJ2-1; D gene unclear. Between the trimmed V and J ends, which lost 2 bases and 3 bases, there was a span of 5 bases. CDR1 is MNHEY and CDR2 is SMNVEV in the germline V gene (reference sequence). This CDR3 is 13 amino acids long.

The chain links TRBV14 to TRBJ2-2; no reliable D call. Germline assignment: CDR1 SGHDN and CDR2 FVKESK. The CDR3 consists of 13 residues. V was clipped by 3 bases and J by 6 bases, with 8 bases between them. The CDR3 bases are TGTGCCAGCAGCCAGGCCGAAGCCGGGGAGCTGTTTTTT. Its protein is CASSQAEAGELFF.

CDR3 protein: CAISQGQVNTEAFF. The CDR3, as DNA: TGTGCCATCTCCCAGGGACAAGTGAACACTGAAGCTTTCTTT. This chain connects TRBV10-3 to TRBJ1-1, with a possible D match to TRBD1 (6 bases). This CDR3 has 14 residues. The ends were cut back, 8 bases at V and 0 bases at J, with 13 bases in the middle. Germline V gene lookup returns CDR1 ENHRY and CDR2 SYGVKD.

CDR3 sequence reads: CASSLRRQGDNSPLHF. The CDR3 DNA reads as TGTGCCAGCAGCTTGAGACGACAGGGCGATAATTCACCCCTCCACTTT. This sequence joins TRBV5-4 and TRBJ1-6, with 7 bases fitting TRBD1. Per germline, CDR1 SGHNT and CDR2 YYREEE (reference sequence). V gave up 1 base and J gave up 5 bases; unmatched junction bases: 6. CDR3 length: 16 amino acids.

The chain has TRBV12-3 or TRBV12-4 and TRBJ1-1; unclear D gene. Trimming left V 3 bases short and J 0 bases short, with 5 bases between. The CDR3 totals 13 residues. Written as DNA, the CDR3 is TGTGCCAGCAGTTTTGAGGTGAACACTGAAGCTTTCTTT. This gives the protein CASSFEVNTEAFF.

The chain has TRBV10-1 and TRBJ2-7, with D hard to call. CDR1 WNHNN and CDR2 SYGVQD come from the germline V gene (reference sequence). V lost 6 bases to trimming and J lost 4 bases, with 10 bases between them. CDR3 length: 12 amino acids. CDR3 region: CASSDYSYEQYF. As DNA, the CDR3 is TGCGCCAGCAGCGATTACTCATACGAGCAGTACTTC.